This TCR beta chain derives from a study of cytomegalovirus exposure and HLA in healthy donors. General study findings and limits: Several of the most significant clusters were apparently associated with common viral pathogens in a later analysis. TCR beta V- and J-gene trimming, according to a later analysis, was linked to a missense DCLRE1C variant.

The donors comprised healthy bone marrow donors. In germline, CDR1 is MNHEY, CDR2 SMNVEV (reference sequence). The CDR3 sequence is 18 residues long. V was trimmed by 5 bases and J by 0 bases, leaving 20 bases between them. The PCR ran on 60 Vbeta and 13 Jbeta primers. Clones were read by immunoSEQ multiplex PCR, and TCRdb kept only the in-frame ones, dropping some. The sample holds about 120,000 clones, 65% to 80% seen once. A note on this clone: Its antigen is not known.

Sequenced input: PBMCs. The chain uses TRBV27 and TRBJ1-5; maybe TRBD1 (6 bases). The clonotype was recovered from a man between 18 and 29 years old in good health and CMV-seropositive. The CDR3 DNA is TGTGCCAGCAGTCCATCACGGGGCAGGGGCCATAGCAATCAGCCCCAGCATTTT. This codes for CASSPSRGRGHSNQPQHF.